These T cell receptor beta chains were read from a single sample in a study of early T cells in non-severe SARS-CoV-2 infection. Each CDR3 protein gets one entry after TCRdb re-called the 5' RACE reads with MiXCR. The sample records roughly 53,000 distinct CDR3 sequences, under 9% being singletons. The sequenced sample was whole blood, obtained at baseline. Receptor source: an adult who was a healthcare worker with PCR-confirmed SARS-CoV-2 infection or an uninfected control (not recorded which). Both conserved end residues are part of each CDR3. The order of the fields is V gene, D gene, J gene, clone size, CDR3 DNA, CDR3 protein. A D gene is named only where the DNA matches it firmly. Size tells how often a clone was seen (once, few, many) or the class of an expanded clone, and some rows leave it out.

V gene: TRBV10-2
D gene: -
J gene: TRBJ1-5
clone size: many
CDR3 DNA: TGCGCCAGCAGTGAGTCCAATCAGCCCCAGCATTTT
CDR3 protein: CASSESNQPQHF

V gene: TRBV6-5
D gene: -
J gene: TRBJ2-7
clone size: -
CDR3 DNA: TGTGCCAGCAGTAGGGACCCGGGGGACGAGCAGTACTTC
CDR3 protein: CASSRDPGDEQYF

V gene: TRBV3-1
D gene: -
J gene: TRBJ2-7
clone size: few
CDR3 DNA: TGTGCCAGCAGCCAAGAAGGTAGCGGCGAGCAGTACTTC
CDR3 protein: CASSQEGSGEQYF

V gene: TRBV11-2
D gene: -
J gene: TRBJ2-3
clone size: few
CDR3 DNA: TGTGCCAGCAGCTTATGGACAGGGAGGGCGGCAGATACGCAGTATTTT
CDR3 protein: CASSLWTGRAADTQYF

V gene: TRBV4-2
D gene: TRBD2
J gene: TRBJ2-3
clone size: many
CDR3 DNA: TGTGCCAGCAGCCAAGACCCGAGTCGGGCTAGCGGGTACACAGATACGCAGTATTTT
CDR3 protein: CASSQDPSRASGYTDTQYF

V gene: TRBV27
D gene: -
J gene: TRBJ2-7
clone size: -
CDR3 DNA: TGTGCCAGCAGCCCGATCGGGGGCCGTGGGTACGAGCAGTACTTC
CDR3 protein: CASSPIGGRGYEQYF

V gene: TRBV9
D gene: TRBD1
J gene: TRBJ2-2
clone size: many
CDR3 DNA: TGTGCCAGCAGCGTAGCCGGACAGGGGCACGGGGAGCTGTTTTTT
CDR3 protein: CASSVAGQGHGELFF

V gene: TRBV6-2/TRBV6-3
D gene: TRBD1
J gene: TRBJ1-1
clone size: few
CDR3 DNA: TGTGCCAGCAGTCCTCCGGACAGGGGGGCTGAAGCTTTCTTT
CDR3 protein: CASSPPDRGAEAFF

V gene: TRBV7-9
D gene: TRBD1
J gene: TRBJ1-1
clone size: few
CDR3 DNA: TGTGCCAGCAGCCCCACGACAGGGGGCACTGAAGCTTTCTTT
CDR3 protein: CASSPTTGGTEAFF

V gene: TRBV6-2/TRBV6-3
D gene: TRBD1
J gene: TRBJ1-1
clone size: -
CDR3 DNA: TGTGCCAGTACCGCCGGGACAGGGGGTGCAGTGCTCACTGAAGCTTTCTTT
CDR3 protein: CASTAGTGGAVLTEAFF

V gene: TRBV7-9
D gene: -
J gene: TRBJ2-3
clone size: few
CDR3 DNA: TGTGCCAGCGAGGAGACTAGCACAGATACGCAGTATTTT
CDR3 protein: CASEETSTDTQYF

V gene: TRBV21-1
D gene: -
J gene: TRBJ1-1
clone size: -
CDR3 DNA: TGTGCCAGCAGCAACCGTCCAGGGGGAACTGAAGCTTTCTTT
CDR3 protein: CASSNRPGGTEAFF

V gene: TRBV5-1
D gene: -
J gene: TRBJ2-2
clone size: few
CDR3 DNA: TGCGCCAGCAGCCCCCCGCCCGCGGGAAACACCGGGGAGCTGTTTTTT
CDR3 protein: CASSPPPAGNTGELFF

V gene: TRBV2
D gene: TRBD1
J gene: TRBJ1-1
clone size: few
CDR3 DNA: TGTGCCAGCAGGGGGACAGGGTTGGGCGGTGAAGCTTTCTTT
CDR3 protein: CASRGTGLGGEAFF

V gene: TRBV7-3
D gene: -
J gene: TRBJ2-5
clone size: many
CDR3 DNA: TGTGCCAGCAGCTTCTACGCTACGGAGGAGACCCAGTACTTC
CDR3 protein: CASSFYATEETQYF

V gene: TRBV6-5
D gene: TRBD2
J gene: TRBJ2-1
clone size: many
CDR3 DNA: TGTGCCAGCAGCCCGACTAGCGGGGGGGAGGATGAGCAGTTCTTC
CDR3 protein: CASSPTSGGEDEQFF

V gene: TRBV7-9
D gene: TRBD2
J gene: TRBJ2-1
clone size: -
CDR3 DNA: TGTGCCAGCAGCGTTCCGGGACTAGCGTCAAATGAGCAGTTCTTC
CDR3 protein: CASSVPGLASNEQFF

V gene: TRBV4-1
D gene: -
J gene: TRBJ1-2
clone size: few
CDR3 DNA: TGCGCCAGCAGCCTGGGGTGGTGGGACCGCAACTATGGCTACACCTTC
CDR3 protein: CASSLGWWDRNYGYTF

V gene: TRBV7-8
D gene: TRBD2
J gene: TRBJ2-7
clone size: few
CDR3 DNA: TGTGCCAGCAGCTTAGAGGGACTAGCGCCCTACGAGCAGTACTTC
CDR3 protein: CASSLEGLAPYEQYF

V gene: TRBV2
D gene: TRBD1
J gene: TRBJ2-7
clone size: few
CDR3 DNA: TGTGCCAGCAAGGGACAGGGGGACGAGCAGTACTTC
CDR3 protein: CASKGQGDEQYF

V gene: TRBV13
D gene: -
J gene: TRBJ2-1
clone size: many
CDR3 DNA: TGTGCCAGCAGGTATTACCCCCTCGTGGGGACGACCCAGTTCTTC
CDR3 protein: CASRYYPLVGTTQFF

V gene: TRBV5-1
D gene: -
J gene: TRBJ1-6
clone size: many
CDR3 DNA: TGCGCCAGCAGCTGGAACCCGGGCCCCGGGCGTTCACCCCTCCACTTT
CDR3 protein: CASSWNPGPGRSPLHF

V gene: TRBV6-6
D gene: -
J gene: TRBJ1-6
clone size: -
CDR3 DNA: TGTGCCAGCAGGGAGGGCAGCGTGGTTTCCTATAATTCACCCCTCCACTTT
CDR3 protein: CASREGSVVSYNSPLHF

V gene: TRBV7-8
D gene: -
J gene: TRBJ2-5
clone size: few
CDR3 DNA: TGTGCCAGCAGCTTAGCGGACCAAGAGACCCAGTACTTC
CDR3 protein: CASSLADQETQYF